The subject of this entry is one T cell receptor (beta chain). There is no known antigen for this receptor. The record has no base qualities; no much larger clone is one base away. The method was 5' RACE. Data came from a NextSeq 500. Unique molecular identifiers were attached to individual cDNA molecules in the TCR library protocol so that sequencing error and PCR bias could be corrected. Both TCR alpha and beta chains were sequenced, and tight co-correlation was observed between alpha and beta sequence abundances in each sample. In the paper's pipeline: Decombinator V4 was used to annotate the V gene, J gene and CDR3 of the TCR sequences. TCRs were defined as expanded if a significant change between any two time points was detected under a Poisson model with p below 0.0001. Abundances of TCRs were expressed as counts per million after normalisation to the total number of TCRs sequenced in each sample. MAIT TCRs were defined by TRAV1-2 paired with TRAJ12, TRAJ20 or TRAJ33, and iNKT TCRs by TRAV10 paired with TRAJ18. VDJdb, accessed 1 November 2021, was searched for CMV, EBV and SARS-CoV-2 annotated TCRs, excluding TCRs annotated for multiple antigens. TCRdb trimmed public reads at Q25 via fastp, called clones via MiXCR and kept in-frame beta chains. Every entry covers one CDR3 protein and lists the most common genes and DNA from its rows. The V and J calls, along with clone size, are taken from TCRdb and not from the paper's own processing. Across this sample there are some 64,000 distinct CDR3 sequences, with 9.5% to 14% seen only once. Clones ranked in the top ten supply 1.5% to 2% of the sample.

The sample comes from a study of early T cells in non-severe SARS-CoV-2 infection (dated by TCRdb to about 2021). The study in broad terms: Bulk RNA from unsorted whole blood was used for TCR sequencing, so alpha and beta chains could not be paired. What the work shows at the level of the full study, not this receptor alone: Matching against VDJdb was skewed toward anti-spike CD8 responses, likely underestimated virus-specific expansions, and missed private and CD4 specificities.

The CDR3 spans 15 residues, from the cysteine through the phenylalanine. Only CDR3 DNA remains: 45 bases, in frame from the first base. Trimming takes 0 bases off V and 3 bases off J; junction bases not matched to a gene: 2. The CDR1 and CDR2 encoded by the germline V gene are SGHRS and YFSETQ. The study was a case-control design nested within a healthcare worker cohort in London, UK, with weekly nasopharyngeal swab PCR tests and blood sampling. Healthcare workers were recruited during the week of the UK lockdown, between 23 and 31 March 2020, and followed weekly for up to roughly 16 weeks. The clonotype was recovered from an adult who was a healthcare worker with PCR-confirmed SARS-CoV-2 infection or an uninfected control (not recorded which). Sequencing was done on a sample of whole blood. The sequence is built from TRBV5-1 and TRBJ1-5; the junction holds 8 bases that match TRBD1. The nucleotide sequence reads as follows: TGCGCCAGCAGCTTGGGACAGGGGAACAATCAGCCCCAGCATTTT. It specifies CASSLGQGNNQPQHF.